This entry concerns a single T cell receptor beta chain. The source of the sample is a study of radiation and T cells in renal cell carcinoma. Germline assignment: CDR1 SQVTM and CDR2 ANQGSEA. This CDR3 spans 13 amino acids. Libraries were prepared by immunoSEQ multiplex PCR; TCRdb keeps only in-frame clonotypes and omits some of them. The sample records about 150,000 clones, 88% being singletons. Stated time point: baseline pretreatment blood. Documented treatment: 15 Gy SBRT to primary tumor, nephrectomy 4 weeks later. Sequences were derived from blood, sampled from a patient whose treatment included radiotherapy and nephrectomy. The J gene is TRBJ1-6, the V gene TRBV29-1; 7 nucleotides match TRBD1. The clonotype comes from a woman between 70 and 85 years old with renal cell carcinoma. The CDR3 reads CAGAGGQGSPLHF. The CDR3 DNA reads as TGCGCCGGAGCAGGGGGTCAAGGATCACCCCTCCACTTT.